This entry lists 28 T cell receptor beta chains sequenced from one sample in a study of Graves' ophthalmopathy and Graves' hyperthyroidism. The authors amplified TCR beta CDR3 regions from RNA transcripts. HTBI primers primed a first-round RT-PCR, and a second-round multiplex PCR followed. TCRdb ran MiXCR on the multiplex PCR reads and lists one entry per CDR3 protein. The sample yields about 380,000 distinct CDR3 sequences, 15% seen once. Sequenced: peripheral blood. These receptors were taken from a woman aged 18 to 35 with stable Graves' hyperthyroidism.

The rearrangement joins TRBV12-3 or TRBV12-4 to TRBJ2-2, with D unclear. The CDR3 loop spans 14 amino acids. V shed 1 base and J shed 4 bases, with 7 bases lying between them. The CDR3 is CASSLDSRTGELFF. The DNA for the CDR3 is TGTGCCAGCAGTTTAGACTCCCGCACCGGGGAGCTGTTTTTT.

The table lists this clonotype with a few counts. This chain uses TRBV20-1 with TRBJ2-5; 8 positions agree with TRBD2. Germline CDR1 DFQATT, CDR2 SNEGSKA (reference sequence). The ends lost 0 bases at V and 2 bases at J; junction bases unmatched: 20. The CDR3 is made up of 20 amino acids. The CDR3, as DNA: TGCAGTGCTAGAGATTGGAGAGTCGAGCGGGGGTCTTTATCGCAAGAGACCCAGTACTTC. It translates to CSARDWRVERGSLSQETQYF.

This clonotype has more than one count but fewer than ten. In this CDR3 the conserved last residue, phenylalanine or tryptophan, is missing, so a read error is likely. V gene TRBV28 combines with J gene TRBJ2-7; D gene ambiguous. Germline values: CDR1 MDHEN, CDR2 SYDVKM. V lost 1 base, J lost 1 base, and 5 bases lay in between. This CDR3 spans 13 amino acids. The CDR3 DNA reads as TGTGCCAGCAGTTTATTCTCTTCCTACGAGCAGTACTCC. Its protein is CASSLFSSYEQYS.

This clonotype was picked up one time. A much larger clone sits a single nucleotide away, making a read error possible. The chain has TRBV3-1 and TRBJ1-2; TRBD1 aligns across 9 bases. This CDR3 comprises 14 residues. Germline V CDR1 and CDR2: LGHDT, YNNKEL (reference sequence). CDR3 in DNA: TGTGCCTGCAGCCAACCGGGACAGGGCCAGGGCTACACCTTC. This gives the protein CACSQPGQGQGYTF.

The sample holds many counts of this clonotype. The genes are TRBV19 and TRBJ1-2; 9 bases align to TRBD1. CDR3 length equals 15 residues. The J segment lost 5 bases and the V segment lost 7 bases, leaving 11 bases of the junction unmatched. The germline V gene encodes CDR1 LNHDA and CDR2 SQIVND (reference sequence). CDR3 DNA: TGTGCCAGTACCCTAGCTACCGGGACAGGGTATGGCTACACCTTC. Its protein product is CASTLATGTGYGYTF.

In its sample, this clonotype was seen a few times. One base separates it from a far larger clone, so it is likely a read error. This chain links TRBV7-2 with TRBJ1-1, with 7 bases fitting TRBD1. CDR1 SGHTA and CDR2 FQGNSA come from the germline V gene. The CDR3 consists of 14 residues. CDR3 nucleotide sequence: TGTGCCAGCAGCCTGGGACAGCTGAACACTGAAGCTTGCTTT. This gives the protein CASSLGQLNTEACF.

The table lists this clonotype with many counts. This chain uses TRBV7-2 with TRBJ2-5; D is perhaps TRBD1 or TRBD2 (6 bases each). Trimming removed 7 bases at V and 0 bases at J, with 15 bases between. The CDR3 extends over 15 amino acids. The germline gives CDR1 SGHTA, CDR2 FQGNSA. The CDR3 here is CASTSERGDQETQYF. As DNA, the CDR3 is TGTGCCAGCACCTCAGAGAGGGGGGACCAAGAGACCCAGTACTTC.

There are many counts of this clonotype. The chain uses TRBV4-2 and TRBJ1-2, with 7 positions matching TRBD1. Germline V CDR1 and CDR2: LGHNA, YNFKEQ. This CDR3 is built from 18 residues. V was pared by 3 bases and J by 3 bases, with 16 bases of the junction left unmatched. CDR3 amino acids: CASSQALAGPGGDYGYTF. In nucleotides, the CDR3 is TGTGCCAGCAGCCAGGCACTCGCCGGGCCAGGGGGGGACTATGGCTACACCTTC.

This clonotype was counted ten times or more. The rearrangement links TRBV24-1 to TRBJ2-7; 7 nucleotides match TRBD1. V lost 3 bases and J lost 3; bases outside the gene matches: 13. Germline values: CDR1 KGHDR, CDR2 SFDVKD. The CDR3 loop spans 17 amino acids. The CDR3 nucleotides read TGTGCCACCAGTGATAATTTATTTTACAGGGGAAACTACGAGCAGTACTTC. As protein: CATSDNLFYRGNYEQYF.

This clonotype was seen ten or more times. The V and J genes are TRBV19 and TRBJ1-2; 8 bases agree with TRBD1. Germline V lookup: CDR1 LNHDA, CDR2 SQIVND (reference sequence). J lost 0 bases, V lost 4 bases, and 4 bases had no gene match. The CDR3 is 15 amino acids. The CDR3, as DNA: TGTGCCAGTAGTACACGGACAGGGACTAACTATGGCTACACCTTC. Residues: CASSTRTGTNYGYTF.

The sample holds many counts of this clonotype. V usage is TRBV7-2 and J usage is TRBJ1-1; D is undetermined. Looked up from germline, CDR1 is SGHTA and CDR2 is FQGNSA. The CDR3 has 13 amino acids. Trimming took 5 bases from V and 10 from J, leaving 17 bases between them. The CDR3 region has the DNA TGTGCCAGCAGCCAGCAGTCCTTTGAGGGAGCTTTCTTT. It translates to CASSQQSFEGAFF.

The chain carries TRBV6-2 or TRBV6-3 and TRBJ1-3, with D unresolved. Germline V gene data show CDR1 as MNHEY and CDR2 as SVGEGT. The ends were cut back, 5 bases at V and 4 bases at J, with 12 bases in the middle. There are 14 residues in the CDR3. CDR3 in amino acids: CASSPTRTGNTIYF. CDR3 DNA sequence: TGTGCCAGCAGTCCGACTCGAACCGGAAACACCATATATTTT.

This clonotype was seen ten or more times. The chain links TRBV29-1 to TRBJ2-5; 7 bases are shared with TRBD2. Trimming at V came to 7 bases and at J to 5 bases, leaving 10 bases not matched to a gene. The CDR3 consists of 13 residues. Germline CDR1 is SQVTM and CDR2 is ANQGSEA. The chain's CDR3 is CSASSSGRETQYF. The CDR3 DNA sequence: TGCAGCGCCTCTTCTAGCGGTCGGGAGACCCAGTACTTC.

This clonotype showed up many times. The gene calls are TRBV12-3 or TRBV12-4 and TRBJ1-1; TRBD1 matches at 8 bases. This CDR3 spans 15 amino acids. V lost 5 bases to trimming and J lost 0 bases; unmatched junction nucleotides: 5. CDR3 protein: CASSPGTGMNTEAFF. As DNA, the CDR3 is TGTGCCAGCAGTCCTGGGACAGGTATGAACACTGAAGCTTTCTTT.

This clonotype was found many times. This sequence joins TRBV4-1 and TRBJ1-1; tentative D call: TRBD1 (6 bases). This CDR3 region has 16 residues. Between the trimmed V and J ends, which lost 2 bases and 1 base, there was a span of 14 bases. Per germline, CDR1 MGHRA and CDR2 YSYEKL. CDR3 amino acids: CASSQPSGQPNTEAFF. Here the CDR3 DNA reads TGCGCCAGCAGCCAACCCTCGGGACAACCGAACACTGAAGCTTTCTTT.

The CDR3 region has the DNA TGTGCCAGCAGTTACACAATGGGACAGATAGAAGCTTTCTTT. Protein sequence: CASSYTMGQIEAFF. The chain combines TRBV6-5 with TRBJ1-1; 7 nucleotides line up with TRBD1. Germline lookup yields CDR1 MNHEY and CDR2 SVGAGI. There are 14 residues in the CDR3. V lost 2 bases, J lost 8 bases, and 8 bases stayed unmatched.

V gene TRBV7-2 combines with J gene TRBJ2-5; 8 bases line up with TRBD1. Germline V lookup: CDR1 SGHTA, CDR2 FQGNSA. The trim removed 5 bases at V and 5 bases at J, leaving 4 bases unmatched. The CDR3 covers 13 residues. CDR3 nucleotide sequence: TGTGCCAGCAGCCGACAGGGGATGGAGACCCAGTACTTC. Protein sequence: CASSRQGMETQYF.

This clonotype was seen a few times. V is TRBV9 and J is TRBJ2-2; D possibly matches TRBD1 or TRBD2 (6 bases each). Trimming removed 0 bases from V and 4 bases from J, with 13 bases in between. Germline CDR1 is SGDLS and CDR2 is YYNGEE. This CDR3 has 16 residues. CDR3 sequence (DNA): TGTGCCAGCAGCGTAGGAAGGGGGGCGGGCACCGGGGAGCTGTTTTTT. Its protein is CASSVGRGAGTGELFF.

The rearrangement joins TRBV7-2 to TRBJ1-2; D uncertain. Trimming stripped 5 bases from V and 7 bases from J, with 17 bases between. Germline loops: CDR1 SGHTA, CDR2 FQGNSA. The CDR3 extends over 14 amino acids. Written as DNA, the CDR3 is TGTGCCAGCAGCCCCGAGACGGCATTCTCTGGCTACACCTTC. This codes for CASSPETAFSGYTF.

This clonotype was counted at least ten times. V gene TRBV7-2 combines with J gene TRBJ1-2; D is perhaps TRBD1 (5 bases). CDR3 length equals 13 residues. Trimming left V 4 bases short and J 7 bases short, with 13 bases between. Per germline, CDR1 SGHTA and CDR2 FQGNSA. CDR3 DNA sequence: TGTGCCAGCAGCTCCGGACCAGGGCGTGGCTACACCTTC. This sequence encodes CASSSGPGRGYTF.

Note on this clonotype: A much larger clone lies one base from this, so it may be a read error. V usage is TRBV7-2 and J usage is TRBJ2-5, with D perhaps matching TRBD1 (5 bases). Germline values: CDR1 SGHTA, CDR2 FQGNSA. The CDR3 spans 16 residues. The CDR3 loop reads CASSLGLPGRQEAQYF. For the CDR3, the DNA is TGTGCCAGCAGCCTGGGGCTCCCAGGCCGCCAAGAGGCCCAGTACTTC. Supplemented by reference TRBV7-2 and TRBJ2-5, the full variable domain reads GAGVSQSPSNKVTEKGKDVELRCDPISGHTALYWYRQSLGQGLEFLIYFQGNSAPDKSGLPSDRFSAERTGGSVSTLTIQRTQQEDSAVYLCASSLGLPGRQEAQYFGPGTRLLVL.

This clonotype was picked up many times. Written as DNA, the CDR3 is TGCAGCGTTTCTCCATCAAGCAATCAGCCCCAGCATTTT. Encoded protein: CSVSPSSNQPQHF. V is TRBV29-1 and J is TRBJ1-5; D gene unclear. This CDR3 contains 13 residues. The germline gives CDR1 SQVTM, CDR2 ANQGSEA. Trimming took 5 bases from V and 1 from J, leaving 9 bases between them.

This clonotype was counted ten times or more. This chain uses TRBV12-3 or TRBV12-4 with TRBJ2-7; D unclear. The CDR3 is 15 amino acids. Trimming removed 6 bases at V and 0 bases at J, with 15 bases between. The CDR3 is CASRPRGQSSYEQYF. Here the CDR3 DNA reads TGTGCCAGCAGGCCGAGAGGCCAGAGCTCCTACGAGCAGTACTTC.

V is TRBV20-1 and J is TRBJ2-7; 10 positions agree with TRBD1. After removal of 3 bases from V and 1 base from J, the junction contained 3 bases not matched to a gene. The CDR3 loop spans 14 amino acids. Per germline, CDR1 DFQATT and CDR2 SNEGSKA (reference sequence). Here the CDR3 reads CSASRDRGSYEQYF. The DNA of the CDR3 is TGCAGTGCTAGCAGGGACAGGGGATCCTACGAGCAGTACTTC.

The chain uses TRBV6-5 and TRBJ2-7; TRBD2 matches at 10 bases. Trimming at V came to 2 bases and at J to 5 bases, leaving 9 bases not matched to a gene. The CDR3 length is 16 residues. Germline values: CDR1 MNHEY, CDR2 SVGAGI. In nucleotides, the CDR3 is TGTGCCAGCAGTTACCAGCGGGGGGGCCGTTCTGACGAGCAGTACTTC. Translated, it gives CASSYQRGGRSDEQYF.

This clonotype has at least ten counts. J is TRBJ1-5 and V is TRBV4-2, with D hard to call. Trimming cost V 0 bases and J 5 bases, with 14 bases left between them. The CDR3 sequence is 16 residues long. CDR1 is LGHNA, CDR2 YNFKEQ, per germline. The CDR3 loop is CASSQDPRTGYQPQHF. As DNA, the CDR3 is TGTGCCAGCAGCCAAGATCCACGGACCGGGTATCAGCCCCAGCATTTT.

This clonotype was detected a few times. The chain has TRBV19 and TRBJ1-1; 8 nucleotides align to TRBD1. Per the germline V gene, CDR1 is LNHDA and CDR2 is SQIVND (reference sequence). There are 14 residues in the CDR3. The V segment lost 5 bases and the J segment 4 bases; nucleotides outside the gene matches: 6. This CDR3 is CASSVQGASTEAFF. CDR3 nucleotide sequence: TGTGCCAGTAGTGTCCAGGGGGCAAGCACTGAAGCTTTCTTT.

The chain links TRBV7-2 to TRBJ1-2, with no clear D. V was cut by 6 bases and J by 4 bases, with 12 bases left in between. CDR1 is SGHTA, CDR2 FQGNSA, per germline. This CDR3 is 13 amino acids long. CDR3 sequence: CASSPRAAYGYTF. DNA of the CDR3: TGTGCCAGCAGTCCTCGGGCTGCCTATGGCTACACCTTC.